This T cell receptor (beta chain) was obtained from a study of blood T cell repertoires in COVID-19. At the level of the study: The study drew acute and convalescent COVID-19 samples from the United States, Italy and Spain. PBMCs, B-cell-depleted T cells, or T cells were the source of the cDNA or gDNA that made up the material.

The CDR3 has 16 amino acids. Germline V lookup: CDR1 LNHDA, CDR2 SQIVND (reference sequence). Trimming at V came to 7 bases and at J to 5 bases, leaving 15 bases not matched to a gene. Enrolment of Seattle patients took place during active infection, and they were followed longitudinally. In the source study's methods: Estimates of nucleated cell counts were drawn from the amplification of reference gene primers. Clones were read by immunoSEQ multiplex PCR, and TCRdb kept only the in-frame ones, dropping some. V and J calls and clone size are those listed in that table; D and trimming were worked out from the DNA. There are 250,000 to 300,000 clones in the sample; roughly 90% occur only once, and about 11% lies in the top ten.

The chain couples TRBV19 to TRBJ1-2, with 8 bases that match TRBD1. Source material: peripheral blood. The sequence came from a woman between 25 and 40 years old with COVID-19, enrolled during active disease. The CDR3 region is CASTAAGGAGIYGYTF. CDR3 coding DNA: TGTGCCAGTACGGCGGCAGGGGGCGCCGGAATATATGGCTACACCTTC.